A selection of T cell receptor beta chains follows, all from one sample in a study of regulatory T cells in long-lasting Graves disease. TCRdb re-called the multiplex PCR reads through MiXCR, storing one row per CDR3 protein. The table records about 300,000 distinct CDR3 sequences, 18% of them present only once. Sequenced here: peripheral blood mononuclear cells (PBMCs), sampled at new diagnosis, from a patient treated with antithyroid drugs. All receptors derive from a female donor with Graves disease. CDR3s include the opening cysteine and the closing phenylalanine or tryptophan. A D gene is named only where the DNA matches it firmly. The listing skips clone size in some rows; elsewhere it reads once, few, many or a size class.

abundance: .
j_gene: TRBJ2-7
v_gene: TRBV28
d_gene: TRBD2
CDR3aa: CASSLGRVRSYEQYF
CDR3nt: TGTGCCAGCAGTTTAGGGAGGGTCCGTTCCTACGAGCAGTACTTC

abundance: once
j_gene: TRBJ2-5
v_gene: TRBV6-5
d_gene: .
CDR3aa: CASSSHTGQETQYF
CDR3nt: TGTGCCAGCAGTTCCCATACGGGACAAGAGACCCAGTACTTC

abundance: many
j_gene: TRBJ2-5
v_gene: TRBV28
d_gene: .
CDR3aa: CASTLGGGGSQAQYF
CDR3nt: TGTGCCAGCACCTTAGGGGGGGGGGGATCCCAGGCGCAGTACTTC

abundance: many
j_gene: TRBJ2-7
v_gene: TRBV12-3/TRBV12-4
d_gene: TRBD2
CDR3aa: CASSISGGSYEQYF
CDR3nt: TGTGCCAGCAGCATTAGCGGGGGATCCTACGAGCAGTACTTC

abundance: few
j_gene: TRBJ1-1
v_gene: TRBV4-2
d_gene: .
CDR3aa: CASSQVGRNTEAFF
CDR3nt: TGTGCCAGCAGCCAAGTCGGTAGAAACACTGAAGCTTTCTTT

abundance: many
j_gene: TRBJ2-7
v_gene: TRBV27
d_gene: .
CDR3aa: CASSPLPPRGATYEQYF
CDR3nt: TGTGCCAGCAGCCCCCTGCCGCCGAGGGGAGCTACTTACGAGCAGTACTTC

abundance: .
j_gene: TRBJ2-2
v_gene: TRBV27
d_gene: .
CDR3aa: CASSGEEGGELFF
CDR3nt: TGTGCCAGCAGCGGGGAAGAGGGCGGGGAGCTGTTTTTT

abundance: .
j_gene: TRBJ2-6
v_gene: TRBV5-1
d_gene: .
CDR3aa: CASSLLGDLVNVLTF
CDR3nt: TGCGCCAGCAGCTTGTTAGGGGATTTGGTCAACGTCCTGACTTTC

abundance: few
j_gene: TRBJ2-3
v_gene: TRBV11-2
d_gene: .
CDR3aa: CASSPTWEVLTDTQYF
CDR3nt: TGTGCCAGCAGCCCGACATGGGAGGTTCTGACAGATACGCAGTATTTT

abundance: many
j_gene: TRBJ1-2
v_gene: TRBV28
d_gene: TRBD1
CDR3aa: CVTSGTGDYGYTF
CDR3nt: TGTGTTACATCGGGGACAGGGGACTATGGCTACACCTTC

abundance: many
j_gene: TRBJ2-7
v_gene: TRBV12-3/TRBV12-4
d_gene: TRBD2
CDR3aa: CASSLTSGRYEQYF
CDR3nt: TGTGCCAGCAGTTTGACTAGCGGGAGGTACGAGCAGTACTTC

abundance: .
j_gene: TRBJ2-3
v_gene: TRBV2
d_gene: TRBD2
CDR3aa: CASSEAREREDHLTDTQYF
CDR3nt: TGTGCCAGCAGTGAAGCGCGCGAGCGGGAGGACCACCTGACAGATACGCAGTATTTT

abundance: once
j_gene: TRBJ2-5
v_gene: TRBV7-2
d_gene: .
CDR3aa: CASSFRMGETQYF
CDR3nt: TGTGCCAGCAGCTTCCGTATGGGGGAGACCCAGTACTTC

abundance: .
j_gene: TRBJ2-5
v_gene: TRBV5-1
d_gene: .
CDR3aa: CASSPGTWASVGETQYF
CDR3nt: TGCGCCAGCAGCCCTGGTACCTGGGCTAGCGTGGGGGAGACCCAGTACTTC

abundance: many
j_gene: TRBJ1-1
v_gene: TRBV28
d_gene: .
CDR3aa: CASSLGGPGEAFF
CDR3nt: TGTGCCAGCAGTTTAGGAGGTCCAGGTGAAGCTTTCTTT

abundance: many
j_gene: TRBJ2-5
v_gene: TRBV28
d_gene: TRBD1
CDR3aa: CASRDRDLGETQYF
CDR3nt: TGTGCCAGCCGGGACAGGGACCTCGGGGAGACCCAGTACTTC

abundance: many
j_gene: TRBJ2-7
v_gene: TRBV11-2
d_gene: .
CDR3aa: CASRPLMRGAVAYEQYF
CDR3nt: TGTGCCAGCAGACCTCTAATGCGGGGCGCGGTAGCCTACGAGCAGTACTTC

abundance: .
j_gene: TRBJ2-7
v_gene: TRBV12-3/TRBV12-4
d_gene: .
CDR3aa: CASIVSSYEQYF
CDR3nt: TGTGCCAGCATCGTCAGCTCCTACGAGCAGTACTTC

abundance: many
j_gene: TRBJ2-1
v_gene: TRBV4-1
d_gene: .
CDR3aa: CASSQGGLALNEQFF
CDR3nt: TGCGCCAGCAGCCAAGGTGGGCTAGCCCTCAATGAGCAGTTCTTC

abundance: .
j_gene: TRBJ2-3
v_gene: TRBV28
d_gene: TRBD1
CDR3aa: CATQLRTGPDTQYF
CDR3nt: TGTGCCACCCAACTCCGGACAGGGCCAGATACGCAGTATTTT